The text below deals with one TCR beta chain. CDR1 is SGHVS, CDR2 FNYEAQ, per germline. The CDR3 extends over 15 amino acids. These data originate in a study of tumor-infiltrating lymphocytes in oesophageal squamous cell carcinoma. TCRdb passed the PCR reads through MiXCR, listing each CDR3 protein once. The sample yields approximately 18,000 distinct CDR3 sequences, roughly 40% seen once. Sample: normal esophageal tissue next to the tumor. The rearrangement uses TRBV7-6 and TRBJ2-1; a weak D match, TRBD2 (7 bases). The J call may be incorrect, as the DNA end agrees better with TRBJ2-7. The TCR originated in a female donor with esophageal squamous cell carcinoma. The CDR3 protein is CASSSVGRGVYEQYF. In DNA form, the CDR3 reads TGTGCCAGCAGCTCCGTGGGGAGGGGGGTCTACGAGCAGTACTTC.